Listed below are T cell receptor beta chains from one sample, sequenced in a study of beta chain features in type 1 diabetes. Clones were sequenced by immunoSEQ multiplex PCR, and TCRdb holds only the in-frame ones, with some missing. This sample yields 600,000 to 700,000 clones, of which 10% to 15% are seen a single time; approximately 0.022% belongs to the top ten. Sequenced material: naive CD4+ T cells from blood. The receptor set was obtained from a man aged 18-30 years with type 1 diabetes. The CDR3 runs from the conserved cysteine through the conserved F or W. The D gene is left open where the match is weak. Size values are once, few and many counts, or a class for expanded clones, and some rows have none.

j_call,d_call,v_call,clone_size,cdr3_aa,cdr3_nt
TRBJ1-2,NA,TRBV7-9,few,CASTPTGSKGYTF,TGTGCCAGCACCCCAACAGGGTCAAAGGGCTACACCTTC
TRBJ2-3,NA,TRBV5-6,NA,CASSQSRDTQYF,TGTGCCAGCAGCCAGAGTAGGGATACGCAGTATTTT
TRBJ2-1,NA,TRBV2,NA,CASREVGEGPGNEQFF,TGTGCCAGCAGGGAGGTCGGTGAGGGCCCCGGCAATGAGCAGTTCTTC
TRBJ2-7,TRBD1,TRBV18,NA,CASSQRDRGNYEQYF,TGTGCCAGCTCACAACGGGACAGGGGCAACTACGAGCAGTACTTC
TRBJ2-2,TRBD2,TRBV4-2,NA,CASSPHPGGYTGELFF,TGTGCCAGCAGCCCTCATCCGGGGGGGTACACCGGGGAGCTGTTTTTT
TRBJ1-1,NA,TRBV29-1,NA,CSVADSPLRSEAFF,TGCAGCGTCGCCGACAGTCCCCTGAGGAGTGAAGCTTTCTTT
TRBJ1-5,NA,TRBV5-1,NA,CASSLDRNSNQPQHF,TGCGCCAGCAGCTTGGACAGAAATAGCAATCAGCCCCAGCATTTT
TRBJ2-5,NA,TRBV18,few,CASSPGQGRRETQYF,TGTGCCAGCTCACCGGGGCAGGGACGGAGGGAGACCCAGTACTTC
TRBJ1-2,TRBD1,TRBV30,few,CAWSRGQGAHYGYTF,TGTGCCTGGAGTCGGGGACAGGGGGCCCACTATGGCTACACCTTC
TRBJ2-7,NA,TRBV29-1,NA,CSVADYEQYF,TGCAGCGTTGCCGACTACGAGCAGTACTTC
TRBJ2-1,NA,TRBV5-1,NA,CASSLLQGYRDEQFF,TGCGCCAGCAGCTTGCTCCAGGGGTATAGGGATGAGCAGTTCTTC
TRBJ1-6,NA,TRBV27,NA,CASSQTYPLGSLHF,TGTGCCAGCAGTCAGACATACCCTTTGGGGTCCCTCCACTTT
TRBJ2-3,NA,TRBV5-1,NA,CASSLTTGLRTDTQYF,TGCGCCAGCAGCCTAACGACAGGTCTTCGCACAGATACGCAGTATTTT
TRBJ1-2,NA,TRBV27,NA,CASSTKALYGYTF,TGTGCCAGCAGCACAAAGGCCCTATATGGCTACACCTTC
TRBJ2-5,NA,TRBV18,NA,CASSPRPPGQQETQYF,TGTGCCAGCTCACCACGCCCCCCGGGCCAGCAAGAGACCCAGTACTTC
TRBJ1-1,NA,TRBV7-9,once,CASSLGSLSTEAFF,TGTGCCAGCAGCTTGGGCAGCCTATCCACTGAAGCTTTCTTT
TRBJ2-1,NA,TRBV4-2,few,CASSQQGVGSYNEQFF,TGTGCCAGCAGCCAGCAAGGGGTGGGCAGTTACAATGAGCAGTTCTTC
TRBJ2-7,NA,TRBV7-9,NA,CASSQTLPYEQYF,TGTGCCAGCAGCCAAACGCTCCCCTACGAGCAGTACTTC
TRBJ1-3,NA,TRBV29-1,few,CSVAKGQGKSGNTIYF,TGCAGCGTTGCCAAGGGGCAGGGGAAGTCTGGAAACACCATATATTTT
TRBJ2-7,NA,TRBV28,few,CASSPDTVREQYF,TGTGCCAGCAGCCCCGACACGGTTCGGGAGCAGTACTTC
TRBJ1-5,NA,TRBV4-1,NA,CASSPGAGGNQPQHF,TGCGCCAGCTCCCCGGGGGCGGGGGGCAATCAGCCCCAGCATTTT
TRBJ2-7,NA,TRBV18,few,CASSPLFSRRGYPYEQYF,TGTGCCAGCTCACCACTATTCTCGAGGAGGGGGTATCCCTACGAGCAGTACTTC
TRBJ2-7,TRBD1,TRBV15,NA,CATSRDWDSSYEQYF,TGTGCCACCAGCAGAGATTGGGACAGCTCCTACGAGCAGTACTTC
TRBJ1-1,NA,TRBV6-4,NA,CASSDSREAFF,TGTGCCAGCAGTGACTCCAGGGAAGCTTTCTTT
TRBJ1-3,TRBD1,TRBV6-5,few,CASSRTGDSGNTIYF,TGTGCCAGCAGCCGGACAGGGGATTCTGGAAACACCATATATTTT
TRBJ1-5,NA,TRBV21-1,NA,CASSNRTGPNKYSNQPQHF,TGTGCCAGCAGCAATCGGACAGGGCCCAACAAATATAGCAATCAGCCCCAGCATTTT
TRBJ1-1,NA,TRBV5-4,NA,CASSLVGGPEAFF,TGTGCCAGCAGCTTGGTGGGGGGCCCTGAAGCTTTCTTT
TRBJ2-5,NA,TRBV7-9,few,CASSRLGQPDQETQYF,TGTGCCAGCAGCCGACTGGGACAACCTGATCAAGAGACCCAGTACTTC
TRBJ1-2,NA,TRBV10-3,NA,CAISIDGNYGYTF,TGTGCCATCAGCATAGACGGTAACTATGGCTACACCTTC
TRBJ2-1,NA,TRBV5-1,few,CATRSVGQFF,TGCGCCACGAGGTCCGTGGGGCAGTTCTTC
TRBJ2-3,NA,TRBV7-2,NA,CASSLVGGDTQYF,TGTGCCAGCAGCTTAGTTGGGGGGGATACGCAGTATTTT
TRBJ2-1,TRBD2,TRBV9,few,CASSPTAAGGPYNEQFF,TGTGCCAGCAGCCCTACGGCGGCGGGGGGGCCATACAATGAGCAGTTCTTC
TRBJ2-3,NA,TRBV11-2,NA,CASSRPSTDTQYF,TGTGCCAGCAGCAGACCTAGCACAGATACGCAGTATTTT
TRBJ2-1,TRBD2,TRBV7-9,NA,CASSPGGTSGVEQFF,TGTGCCAGCAGCCCCGGTGGGACTAGCGGGGTGGAGCAGTTCTTC
TRBJ1-4,NA,TRBV30,NA,CAWSGTLRDGGEKLFF,TGTGCCTGGAGTGGCACCCTCCGGGACGGGGGGGAAAAACTGTTTTTT
TRBJ1-1,TRBD1,TRBV10-2,NA,CASSGDSPNTEAFF,TGCGCCAGCAGTGGGGACAGTCCGAACACTGAAGCTTTCTTT
TRBJ1-5,NA,TRBV6-1,few,CASNRGFEQPQHF,TGTGCCAGCAACCGGGGTTTCGAACAGCCCCAGCATTTT
TRBJ2-7,TRBD1,TRBV7-9,few,CASSPPTGTYEQYF,TGTGCCAGCAGCCCTCCGACAGGGACGTACGAGCAGTACTTC
TRBJ2-2,TRBD1,TRBV4-2,NA,CASSQGDRSSGELFF,TGTGCCAGCAGCCAAGGGGACAGATCATCCGGGGAGCTGTTTTTT
TRBJ2-1,TRBD2,TRBV28,few,CASSGLAGDDNEQFF,TGTGCCAGCAGTGGACTAGCGGGGGACGACAATGAGCAGTTCTTC
TRBJ2-7,TRBD2,TRBV10-3,NA,CAISATSGDYEQYF,TGTGCCATCAGTGCGACTAGCGGGGATTACGAGCAGTACTTC
TRBJ1-4,NA,TRBV18,NA,CASSPKIDLVEKLFF,TGTGCCAGCTCACCGAAAATAGATTTGGTTGAAAAACTGTTTTTT
TRBJ1-1,NA,TRBV30,NA,CAWSVPQLNTEAFF,TGTGCCTGGAGTGTCCCTCAGCTGAACACTGAAGCTTTCTTT
TRBJ1-5,NA,TRBV7-8,few,CASSLGAGGNQPQHF,TGTGCCAGCAGCTTAGGGGCAGGTGGAAATCAGCCCCAGCATTTT
TRBJ2-7,TRBD1,TRBV7-8,few,CASTGQGINEQYF,TGTGCCAGCACTGGACAGGGAATCAACGAGCAGTACTTC